The clone carrying this T cell receptor (beta chain) was picked up many times. This entry belongs to a study of T-cell reconstitution after alpha-beta-depleted transplantation in children. V lost 6 bases and J 7 bases, leaving 6 bases between the germline ends. Germline V CDR1 and CDR2: DFQATT, SNEGSKA (reference sequence). The CDR3 loop spans 9 amino acids. Unique molecular identifiers were incorporated into the prepared TCRbeta library. TCRdb reanalysed the PCR reads using MiXCR and keeps one entry per CDR3 protein. The table has 150,000 to 200,000 distinct CDR3 sequences, less than 8% seen once. Sequenced material: PBMCs from the stem cell graft donor, taken from the stem cell graft. The clonotype was recovered from a human donor who donated a stem cell graft to a child with Wiskott-Aldrich syndrome. The chain recombines TRBV20-1 with TRBJ1-2, with D hard to call. CDR3 nucleotides: TGCAGTGCGAGGGCTGGCTACACCTTC. Translation: CSARAGYTF.